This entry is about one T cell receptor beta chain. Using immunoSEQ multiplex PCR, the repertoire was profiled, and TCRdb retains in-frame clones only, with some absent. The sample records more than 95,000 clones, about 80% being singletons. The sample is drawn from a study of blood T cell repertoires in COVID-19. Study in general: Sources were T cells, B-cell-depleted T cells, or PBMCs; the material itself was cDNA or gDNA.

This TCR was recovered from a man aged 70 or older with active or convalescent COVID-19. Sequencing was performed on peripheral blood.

This CDR3 reads CASSLEPGFTGELFF. The CDR3 DNA is TGTGCCAGCAGCTTAGAACCAGGGTTCACCGGGGAGCTGTTTTTT. The chain employs TRBV11-2 and TRBJ2-2, with a tentative D call TRBD1 (5 bases). Trimming stripped 0 bases from V and 4 bases from J, with 9 bases between. Germline lookup yields CDR1 SGHAT and CDR2 FQNNGV. The CDR3 has 15 amino acids.